This paragraph reports one TCR beta chain. V gave up 2 bases and J gave up 7 bases; unmatched junction bases: 10. The CDR3 extends over 16 amino acids. Germline values: CDR1 LNHNV, CDR2 YYDKDF (reference sequence). The sample belongs to a study of blood T cell repertoires in COVID-19. Authors' processing steps: Reference gene primers were amplified, and this amplification served to estimate nucleated cell counts. Using immunoSEQ multiplex PCR, the repertoire was profiled, and TCRdb retains in-frame clones only, with some absent. The V and J calls and the clone size are those of that table, but D and trimming were determined from the DNA. Counted here are about 320,000 clones, about 92% occurring once; the ten biggest clones make up 2% to 3%. The age range of participants was about 18 to 100 years, with residence in more than 20 US areas. Cohort 3 donors counted as recovered after two negative PCRs, clearance, or resolved symptoms.

Sample: PBMCs or T cells enriched from blood (not recorded which). The chain couples TRBV15 to TRBJ1-4, with 7 bases identical to TRBD1. This receptor was taken from a man aged 55 to 70 who had recovered from COVID-19. The CDR3 loop reads CATSRRRTGVGEKLFF. As DNA, the CDR3 is TGTGCCACCAGCAGAAGGCGGACAGGAGTGGGTGAAAAACTGTTTTTT. The variable domain in full, with the rest retrieved from reference TRBV15 and TRBJ1-4, is DAMVIQNPRYQVTQFGKPVTLSCSQTLNHNVMYWYQQKSSQAPKLLFHYYDKDFNNEADTPDNFQSRRPNTSFCFLDIRSPGLGDTAMYLCATSRRRTGVGEKLFFGSGTQLSVL.